This TCR beta chain was recovered during a study of T cells in Graves' hyperthyroidism and ophthalmopathy. Overall study findings and caveats: A 13 V-J signature model discriminated ophthalmopathy versus stable hyperthyroidism. Blood also carried most thyroid clonotypes expanded above 0.001.

The CDR3 is made up of 13 amino acids. CDR1 is SQVTM and CDR2 is ANQGSEA in the germline V gene. This clonotype was detected a few times. The target antigen is unknown. A read error may produce the germline difference seen at one junction end. RNA transcripts yielded amplified TCR beta CDR3 regions. The study used the HTBI primer set for a first-round RT-PCR of the TCR CDR3. TCRdb re-called the multiplex PCR reads with MiXCR, one entry per CDR3 protein. The sample holds 500,000 to 600,000 distinct CDR3 sequences; 16% are singletons and the top ten take 15% to 20%. From 10 ml of fresh peripheral blood, PBMCs were isolated.

The chain recombines TRBV29-1 with TRBJ1-1, with no clear D. This receptor was identified in a young woman with Graves' hyperthyroidism. Sample: blood. This chain's CDR3 is CNVKAGMNTEAFF. The CDR3 DNA reads TGCAACGTGAAGGCGGGGATGAACACTGAGGCTTTCTTT.